This note documents a single T cell receptor beta chain sequence. Antigen unknown. Naivety in CD8+ T cells corresponded to a CD45RO-CCR7+CD27+CD95- phenotype. These data belong to a study of CXCR3-negative and CXCR3-positive naive CD8 T cells. General study results and limits: Memory cells differed in TRBV-TRBJ usage, but naive CXCR3-negative and CXCR3-positive cells had similar usage. In CXCR3-positive naive cells, the TRB CDR3s were more hydrophobic than in CXCR3-negative naive cells. Surface CD5 looked about the same in the naive subsets, so the authors worked out TCR strength from TRB CDR3 properties. Both naive subsets showed comparably high diversity, and memory CD8+ cells showed much lower diversity.

The TRB libraries of cDNA were built by UMI-labeled 5' RACE. From the 5' RACE reads, TCRdb lists one entry per CDR3 protein and no DNA. Here the sample table reports about 120,000 distinct CDR3 sequences. The TCR sequence derives from a human donor in good health. Some clones in this sample may be carry-over from other donors' samples. Sequenced: naive CXCR3+ CD8+ T cells from blood. The subset was: CD45RO-CCR7+CD27+CD95- naive CD8+ T cells expressing CXCR3 (TNR3+).

The CDR3 reads CASRSGTTNTGELFF. This chain joins TRBV28 and TRBJ2-2; the D call of TRBD1 rests on TCRdb alone, since no DNA is present to check it. Per the germline V gene, CDR1 is MDHEN and CDR2 is SYDVKM. The CDR3 is 15 amino acids.